This T cell receptor beta chain was identified during a study of PD-1 blockade in classical Hodgkin lymphoma. Overall study results and limits: A significant rise in TCR diversity was seen by C4D1 for CD4+ cells but not for CD8+ cells. In newly diagnosed patients, baseline TCR diversity was reportedly below that of healthy donors.

The CDR3 contains 15 residues. Germline V CDR1 and CDR2: KGHSH, LQKENI. V lost 1 base and J lost 8, with 17 bases in between. Time point reported: cycle 4 day 1 (C4D1), after five to seven weeks of nivolumab. All the patients suffered relapse after autologous stem cell transplantation, and brentuximab vedotin exposure differed. The data were produced by immunoSEQ multiplex PCR, yet TCRdb's version contains in-frame clones alone and is incomplete. The data contain 20,000 to 25,000 clones, around 80% of them seen just once; the ten biggest clones take up 7.2%. Regarding this clone: Its antigen is not known.

The chain has TRBV18 and TRBJ2-5, with TRBD2 as a possible D gene (5 bases). The sequence was collected from a human donor with classical Hodgkin lymphoma. Specimen: peripheral blood mononuclear cells (PBMCs), collected before the fourth cycle of nivolumab. The CDR3 nucleotides read TGTGCCAGCTCACCACGGAATGAGGGTGGCACTACCCAGTACTTC. This translates into CASSPRNEGGTTQYF.